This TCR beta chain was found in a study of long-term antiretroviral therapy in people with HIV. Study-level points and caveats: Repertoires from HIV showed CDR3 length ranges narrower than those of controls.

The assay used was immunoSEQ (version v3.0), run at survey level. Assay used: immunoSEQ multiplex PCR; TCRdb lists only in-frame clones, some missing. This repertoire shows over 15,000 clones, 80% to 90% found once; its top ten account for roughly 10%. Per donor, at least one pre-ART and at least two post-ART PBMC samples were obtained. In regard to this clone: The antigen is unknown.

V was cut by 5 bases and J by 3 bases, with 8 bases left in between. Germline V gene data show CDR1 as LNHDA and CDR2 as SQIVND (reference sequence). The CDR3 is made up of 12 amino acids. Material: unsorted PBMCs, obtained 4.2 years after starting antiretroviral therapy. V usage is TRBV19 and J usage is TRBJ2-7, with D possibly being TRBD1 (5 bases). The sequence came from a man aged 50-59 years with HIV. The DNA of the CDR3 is TGTGCCAGTAGTCCTGACAGCTACGAGCAGTACTTC. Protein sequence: CASSPDSYEQYF.